The rows below give T cell receptor beta chains drawn from one sample of a study of T cells expressing NK-cell markers. TCRdb re-called the 5' RACE reads; every CDR3 protein appears as one record, without DNA. The table lists 400,000 to 550,000 distinct CDR3 sequences, with 7.3% in the top ten. Sample: blood T cells: a sorted CD56 or NKG2C T cell subset, CD4+ or CD8+ T cells, or bulk PBMC T cells (not recorded which). The receptors derive from a woman aged 18 to 75 in good health. Both conserved end residues are part of each CDR3.

cdr3_aa j_call v_call
CASSHQRETQYF TRBJ2-5 TRBV3-1
CSARDPGVGGSDQYF TRBJ2-4 TRBV20-1
CASSLGGQGEKLFF TRBJ1-4 TRBV5-1
CASSRKGQGSQETQYF TRBJ2-5 TRBV18
CASSLKDSFDYEQYF TRBJ2-7 TRBV7-6
CSVVGDNGYTF TRBJ1-2 TRBV29-1
CASSSRQDYGYTF TRBJ1-2 TRBV5-1
CASSYSPGQPGWTQYF TRBJ2-5 TRBV6-5
CASSPQKVPSLFYEQYF TRBJ2-7 TRBV6-1
CASSQSTTYNEQFF TRBJ2-1 TRBV4-3
CASSLGGLAGLAGEQYF TRBJ2-7 TRBV5-1
CSVEVAPKSYNEQFF TRBJ2-1 TRBV29-1
CASSSRGGSDEQYF TRBJ2-7 TRBV7-9
CASSQDLRLAGDTQYF TRBJ2-3 TRBV3-1
CASSYSRGSTDTQYF TRBJ2-3 TRBV6-5
CASSLSPAMSTDTQYF TRBJ2-3 TRBV7-9
CASRPQGAGGSDTQYF TRBJ2-3 TRBV5-1
CSARDSSYNSPLHF TRBJ1-6 TRBV20-1
CASSLVDRVEQFF TRBJ2-1 TRBV7-2
CASKYSLNEKLFF TRBJ1-4 TRBV7-9
CAWDPGSGGYNEQFF TRBJ2-1 TRBV30
CASSSSDSSTYQETQYF TRBJ2-5 TRBV13
CASSFIQGSDTQYF TRBJ2-3 TRBV5-6
CASSYSNLAGGPDGEQYF TRBJ2-7 TRBV6-5
CAWSLTGVGDTQYF TRBJ2-3 TRBV30
CSASLLAASSPALHF TRBJ1-6 TRBV20-1
CASSLVLIRELFF TRBJ2-2 TRBV7-2
CASSPLEDSYEQYF TRBJ2-7 TRBV18
CASGPAGKQFF TRBJ2-1 TRBV28
CATSDRLAGGQETQYF TRBJ2-5 TRBV24-1
CASTDSPNEQFF TRBJ2-1 TRBV28
CASSLFPTSGSGDTQYF TRBJ2-3 TRBV28
CASSQSQGTRYGYTF TRBJ1-2 TRBV4-3
CASSYSNLMGETQYF TRBJ2-5 TRBV6-5
CATSDARMNGYTF TRBJ1-2 TRBV24-1
CSASKGTANYGYTF TRBJ1-2 TRBV20-1
CASSYGQGSGANVLTF TRBJ2-6 TRBV5-1
CSASGTGHYNEQFF TRBJ2-1 TRBV20-1
CASSRAGGHGELFF TRBJ2-2 TRBV7-2
CSARAPANYGYTF TRBJ1-2 TRBV20-1
CASSLIARFTDTQYF TRBJ2-3 TRBV7-2
CASSPRSLGNEQLF TRBJ2-1 TRBV3-1